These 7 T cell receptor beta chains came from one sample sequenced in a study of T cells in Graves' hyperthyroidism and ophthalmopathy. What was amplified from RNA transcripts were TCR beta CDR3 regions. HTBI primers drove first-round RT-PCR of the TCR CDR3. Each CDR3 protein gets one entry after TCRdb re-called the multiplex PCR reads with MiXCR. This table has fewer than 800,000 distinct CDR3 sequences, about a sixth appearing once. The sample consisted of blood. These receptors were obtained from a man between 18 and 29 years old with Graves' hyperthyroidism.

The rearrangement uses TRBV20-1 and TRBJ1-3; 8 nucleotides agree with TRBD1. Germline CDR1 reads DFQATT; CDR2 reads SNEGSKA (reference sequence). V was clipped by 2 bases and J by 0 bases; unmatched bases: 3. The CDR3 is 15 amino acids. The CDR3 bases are TGCAGTGCTAGACCGGGACAGGTCTCTGGAAACACCATATATTTT. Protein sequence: CSARPGQVSGNTIYF.

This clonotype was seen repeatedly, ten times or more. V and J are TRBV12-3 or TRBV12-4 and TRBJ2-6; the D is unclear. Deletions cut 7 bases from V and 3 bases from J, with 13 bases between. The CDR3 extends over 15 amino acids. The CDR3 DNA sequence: TGTGCCAGCAAACGTTGGGGTTATGGGGCCAACGTCCTGACTTTC. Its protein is CASKRWGYGANVLTF.

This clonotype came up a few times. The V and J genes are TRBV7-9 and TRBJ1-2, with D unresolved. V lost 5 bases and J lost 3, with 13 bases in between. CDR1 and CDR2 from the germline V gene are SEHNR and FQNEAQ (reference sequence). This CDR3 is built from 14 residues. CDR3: CASSPHGLYYGYTF. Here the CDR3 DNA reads TGTGCCAGCAGCCCACATGGGCTTTACTATGGCTACACCTTC.

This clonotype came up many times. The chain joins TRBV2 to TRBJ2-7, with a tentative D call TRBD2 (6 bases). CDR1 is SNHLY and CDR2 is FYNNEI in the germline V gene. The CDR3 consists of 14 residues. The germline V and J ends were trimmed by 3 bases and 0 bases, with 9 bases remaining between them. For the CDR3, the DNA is TGTGCCAGCAGTGAGCTAGCGATCTCCTACGAGCAGTACTTC. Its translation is CASSELAISYEQYF.

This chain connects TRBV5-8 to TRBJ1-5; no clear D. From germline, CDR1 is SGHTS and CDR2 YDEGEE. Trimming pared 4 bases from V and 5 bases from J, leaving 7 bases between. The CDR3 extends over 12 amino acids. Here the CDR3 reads CASSPVYQPQHF. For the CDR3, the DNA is TGTGCCAGCAGCCCTGTTTATCAGCCCCAGCATTTT.

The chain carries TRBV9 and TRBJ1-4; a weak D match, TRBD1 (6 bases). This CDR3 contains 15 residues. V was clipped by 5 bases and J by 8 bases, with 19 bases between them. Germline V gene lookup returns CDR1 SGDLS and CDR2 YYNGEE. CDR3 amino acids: CASSALGGPREKLFF. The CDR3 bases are TGTGCCAGCAGTGCCCTTGGGGGGCCGCGGGAAAAACTGTTTTTT.

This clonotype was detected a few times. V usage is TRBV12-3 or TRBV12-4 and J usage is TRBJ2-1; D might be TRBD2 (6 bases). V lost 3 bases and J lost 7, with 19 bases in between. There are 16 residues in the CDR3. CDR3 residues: CASSFPFSGNGNEQFF. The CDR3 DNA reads TGTGCCAGCAGTTTCCCCTTTAGCGGTAACGGGAATGAGCAGTTCTTC.